The clone carrying this T cell receptor beta chain was detected only a few times. These data are taken from a study of blood T cells in healthy people across ages. V shed 5 bases and J shed 2 bases, with 7 bases lying between them. The CDR3 covers 13 residues. A second PCR, run for about 7 to 11 cycles, used a sample-barcoded 5' primer plus a J-beta primer mix. TCRdb ran MiXCR on the 5' RACE reads and lists one entry per CDR3 protein. The table records approximately 600,000 distinct CDR3 sequences, about 54% of them present only once. The material sequenced was blood. The chain is built from TRBV12-3 or TRBV12-4 and TRBJ2-1; D unresolved. This clonotype originated in a man in his sixties in good health. The CDR3 DNA reads TGTGCCAGCAGTCCTCTAGCCTACAATGAGCAGTTCTTC. This sequence encodes CASSPLAYNEQFF.